The source of this T cell receptor beta chain is a study of regulatory T cells in long-lasting Graves disease. Study outcomes and limitations: Favored gene segments in persistent disease were TRBV28, TRBJ1-2 and TRBJ2-5. Persistent Graves' disease cases displayed lower TCR diversity than newly diagnosed ones.

The sample's time point: newly diagnosed GD, antithyroid drugs for less than 3 months. PBMCs provided the RNA from which the TCR library was made. On this clonotype: Its target is unknown.

The authors built TCR beta libraries using iRepertoire HTBI primers and Arm-PCR of CDR3 regions. Authors' data handling: Across samples, roughly 58 TRBV and some 13 TRBJ segments were found. TCRdb recomputed calls from the multiplex PCR reads with MiXCR, one row per CDR3 protein. The V and J calls were not made by the authors but by TCRdb's processing. The profile shows approximately 400,000 distinct CDR3 sequences, approximately 15% of them singletons. The length of the CDR3 is 16 residues. Germline V gives CDR1 MNHEY, CDR2 SVGAGI. With 0 bases removed from V and 3 bases from J, the gap between germline ends came to 11 bases. The sample also formed part of further work on T cells in Graves' hyperthyroidism and ophthalmopathy. That work adds: TCR CDR3 underwent first-round RT-PCR with the HTBI primer set.

The V call is TRBV6-5, the J call TRBJ2-2; weak D call: TRBD2 (5 bases). This sample comprised peripheral blood mononuclear cells (PBMCs), obtained at new diagnosis, from a patient treated with antithyroid drugs. The TCR sequence derives from a woman in her forties with Graves disease. The CDR3 here is CASSYSVPGDTGELFF. The CDR3 DNA follows: TGTGCCAGCAGTTACTCGGTACCCGGGGACACCGGGGAGCTGTTTTTT.